Below, one T cell receptor (beta chain) is given with its context. No antigen is known for it. Unstimulated TEMRA, naive, memory and effector memory subsets were sequenced in three donor pairs. This record belongs to a study of siplizumab effects on memory and regulatory T cells. Deletions cut 4 bases from V and 8 bases from J, with 15 bases between. This CDR3 is 14 amino acids long. Germline CDR1 SEHNR, CDR2 FQNEAQ (reference sequence). Overall study findings and caveats: Sequences that were alloreactive and traceable to unstimulated CD4+ memory cells were significantly reduced by siplizumab.

Repertoires were generated with immunoSEQ multiplex PCR, while TCRdb's copy carries only in-frame clones and drops some. The sample shows 50,000 or so clones, less than 90% of them seen only once. The specimen sequenced was naive CD8+ T cells sorted from blood. The V call is TRBV7-9, the J call TRBJ2-4; D possibly uses TRBD1 or TRBD2 (5 bases each). This receptor was identified in a human donor in good health. The CDR3 region is CASSSGTPGYIQYF. CDR3 nucleotide sequence: TGTGCCAGCAGCTCAGGGACGCCAGGCTACATTCAGTACTTC.